The 30 T cell receptor beta chains given below trace back to one sample, sequenced in a study of vaccination and CD4 T cells after COVID-19. Treatment noted: roughly nine-day PBMC culture with coronavirus spike peptide pools or control peptides (ViraFEST assay). No cognate antigen is known for these TCRs. CD4+ T cells that had been cultured provided DNA sequenced with the Oncomine TCR Beta short-read assay. Via MiXCR, TCRdb re-called the PCR reads, giving one row per CDR3 protein. The table includes about 16,000 distinct CDR3 sequences, around two fifths detected once. The sequencing input was CD4+ T cells from blood, cultured in vitro. The receptor source for this set is a human donor who had recovered from COVID-19.

The chain is built from TRBV6-1 and TRBJ2-7, with 10 bases lining up with TRBD2. CDR1 is MNHNS and CDR2 is SASEGT in the germline V gene. The CDR3 length is 12 residues. The V and J ends lost 11 bases and 3 bases, in that order; junction bases with no gene match: 4. The CDR3 bases are TGTGCCGTATTAGCGGGAGGCTACGAGCAGTACTTC. Translation: CAVLAGGYEQYF.

The chain employs TRBV10-3 and TRBJ1-5, with D possibly matching TRBD1 (5 bases). The germline gives CDR1 ENHRY, CDR2 SYGVKD. The CDR3 is made up of 15 amino acids. With 6 bases removed from V and 0 bases from J, the gap between germline ends came to 12 bases. The CDR3 loop is CAIRGEHNSNQPQHF. The DNA of the CDR3 is TGTGCCATCAGAGGGGAGCATAATAGCAATCAGCCCCAGCATTTT.

The DNA of the CDR3 is TGTGCCAGCAGAACCCGGACAGGGGGCGGGCAGAACACTGAAGCTTTCTTT. Translating it yields CASRTRTGGGQNTEAFF. J is TRBJ1-1 and V is TRBV7-9; 11 bases align to TRBD1. V shed 6 bases, J shed 1 base, and the junction held 10 bases outside the gene matches. The CDR3 covers 17 residues. CDR1 and CDR2 (germline): SEHNR, FQNEAQ (reference sequence).

The rearrangement links TRBV6-2 or TRBV6-3 to TRBJ2-3, with D tentatively TRBD1 or TRBD2 (6 bases each). V lost 7 bases, J lost 6 bases, and 14 bases lay in between. This CDR3 is 13 amino acids long. Per germline, CDR1 MNHEY and CDR2 SVGEGT. For the CDR3, the DNA is TGTGCCAGCATGGAGGGGGGCCGGGATACGCAGTATTTT. The encoded protein is CASMEGGRDTQYF.

This sequence joins TRBV20-1 and TRBJ1-2; 9 bases agree with TRBD1. Trimming took 3 bases from V and 6 from J; bases not matched to a gene: 11. The CDR3 has 15 amino acids. CDR1 is DFQATT and CDR2 is SNEGSKA in the germline V gene (reference sequence). The CDR3 DNA sequence: TGCAGTGCTAGTAAGGGACAGGGCTCTGTTGATGGCTACACCTTC. Amino acids: CSASKGQGSVDGYTF.

The rearrangement joins TRBV6-1 to TRBJ2-2; weak D call: TRBD2 (6 bases). CDR3 length equals 14 residues. Germline V gene sequence: CDR1 MNHNS, CDR2 SASEGT. V was pared by 8 bases and J by 2 bases, with 12 bases between. Written as DNA, the CDR3 is TGTGCCAGCGCGCGGGGCACAAACACCGGGGAGCTGTTTTTT. Translating it yields CASARGTNTGELFF.

The CDR3 DNA reads as TGTGCCAGCAGTTCCACCTCAGCGCCCACTAACTATGGCTACACCTTC. Translating gives CASSSTSAPTNYGYTF. J is TRBJ1-2 and V is TRBV6-5; D ambiguous. This CDR3 contains 16 residues. Trimming cost V 4 bases and J 0 bases, with 15 bases left between them. Germline CDR1 MNHEY, CDR2 SVGAGI.

This chain joins TRBV5-1 and TRBJ2-2; D gene uncertain. The CDR3 runs to 15 residues. The ends were cut back, 0 bases at V and 4 bases at J, with 10 bases in the middle. In germline, CDR1 is SGHRS, CDR2 YFSETQ. The CDR3 DNA reads as TGCGCCAGCAGCTTGGTTCAGGAGTTCACCGGGGAGCTGTTTTTT. Protein sequence: CASSLVQEFTGELFF.

The V gene is TRBV2, the J gene TRBJ2-2; the D is unclear. The V end lost 4 bases, the J end lost 6 bases, and 12 bases lay between the germline ends. Per the germline V gene, CDR1 is SNHLY and CDR2 is FYNNEI. The CDR3 loop spans 14 amino acids. This chain's CDR3 is CASSGLISAGELFF. The DNA of the CDR3 is TGTGCCAGCAGTGGACTGATAAGCGCCGGGGAGCTGTTTTTT.

J is TRBJ1-1 and V is TRBV5-1; D remains ambiguous. Looked up from germline, CDR1 is SGHRS and CDR2 is YFSETQ. The CDR3 covers 13 residues. Trimming left V 0 bases short and J 0 bases short, with 3 bases between. The CDR3 loop is CASSLVVNTEAFF. CDR3 DNA: TGCGCCAGCAGCTTGGTTGTGAACACTGAAGCTTTCTTT.

The V and J genes are TRBV9 and TRBJ2-6; D is perhaps TRBD1 (5 bases). CDR3 length: 15 amino acids. In germline, CDR1 is SGDLS, CDR2 YYNGEE. V was clipped by 2 bases and J by 4 bases, with 10 bases between them. The chain's CDR3 is CASSVSGSGANVLTF. In DNA, the CDR3 is TGTGCCAGCAGCGTGTCAGGGTCCGGGGCCAACGTCCTGACTTTC.

The chain recombines TRBV24-1 with TRBJ2-6; maybe TRBD1 (6 bases). Germline CDR1 reads KGHDR; CDR2 reads SFDVKD. This CDR3 has 17 residues. V dropped 5 bases and J dropped 0 bases, with 13 bases sitting between them. In nucleotides, the CDR3 is TGTGCCACCAGTGCACCCACAGGGTACTCTGGGGCCAACGTCCTGACTTTC. Translation gives CATSAPTGYSGANVLTF.

This clonotype turned up a few times. The chain is built from TRBV24-1 and TRBJ1-1; D might be TRBD1 (5 bases). Germline CDR1 is KGHDR and CDR2 is SFDVKD. The CDR3 has 14 residues. The ends were cut back, 7 bases at V and 6 bases at J, with 17 bases in the middle. CDR3 loop: CATRKTALDPEAFF. CDR3 DNA: TGTGCCACCAGAAAGACAGCGCTTGACCCTGAAGCTTTCTTT.

This chain uses TRBV20-1 with TRBJ1-5, with TRBD1 identical over 8 bases. V was clipped by 5 bases and J by 7 bases; unmatched bases: 4. Per the germline V gene, CDR1 is DFQATT and CDR2 is SNEGSKA (reference sequence). The CDR3 has 12 residues. As DNA, the CDR3 is TGCAGTGCTGTACAGGGGGACCAGCCCCAGCATTTT. This gives the protein CSAVQGDQPQHF.

The gene calls are TRBV20-1 and TRBJ2-1; possibly TRBD1 for D (6 bases). CDR3 length equals 14 residues. The V gene's germline CDR1 is DFQATT and CDR2 SNEGSKA (reference sequence). V shed 0 bases and J shed 3 bases, with 9 bases lying between them. CDR3 coding DNA: TGCAGTGCTAGAGATCAGGGGAGCTACAATGAGCAGTTCTTC. It translates to CSARDQGSYNEQFF.

This clonotype turned up a few times. The chain combines TRBV20-1 with TRBJ1-2; 8 nucleotides agree with TRBD1. Germline V gene lookup returns CDR1 DFQATT and CDR2 SNEGSKA (reference sequence). V dropped 0 bases and J dropped 2; count of bases not matched to a gene: 5. This CDR3 is built from 15 residues. The DNA of the CDR3 is TGCAGTGCTAGAGATCCCGGACAGGGAAACTATGGCTACACCTTC. Protein product: CSARDPGQGNYGYTF.

V usage is TRBV20-1 and J usage is TRBJ1-3; D remains ambiguous. Trimming cost V 6 bases and J 0 bases, with 15 bases left between them. The CDR3 contains 15 residues. The germline CDR1 and CDR2 sequences are DFQATT and SNEGSKA (reference sequence). The CDR3 protein is CSATDGYPSGNTIYF. In nucleotides, the CDR3 is TGCAGTGCAACTGACGGCTACCCCTCTGGAAACACCATATATTTT.

This clonotype showed up just a few times. This rearrangement joins TRBV2 to TRBJ2-7; 10 positions agree with TRBD2. The V gene's germline CDR1 is SNHLY and CDR2 FYNNEI. The CDR3 loop spans 15 amino acids. Trimming cost V 6 bases and J 5 bases; bases outside gene matches: 10. The CDR3 is CASSELAGRENEQYF. The DNA of the CDR3 is TGTGCCAGCAGCGAACTAGCGGGGCGCGAAAACGAGCAGTACTTC.

The rearrangement links TRBV18 to TRBJ1-1; D not certain. This CDR3 is built from 12 residues. Trimming took off 7 bases at V and 1 base at J, with 7 bases between the two ends. Germline-derived CDR1 and CDR2 are KGHSH and LQKENI. The CDR3 DNA follows: TGTGCCAGCTTACGACAGAACACTGAAGCTTTCTTT. Translating it yields CASLRQNTEAFF.

The gene calls are TRBV6-1 and TRBJ2-7; 7 bases are shared with TRBD1. From germline, CDR1 is MNHNS and CDR2 SASEGT. CDR3 length: 17 residues. V shed 5 bases, J shed 0 bases, and the junction held 13 bases outside the gene matches. The CDR3, as DNA: TGTGCCAGCAGTCAGACCTCACAGGGGTTGAGCTCCTACGAGCAGTACTTC. Its translation: CASSQTSQGLSSYEQYF.

The gene calls are TRBV5-4 and TRBJ2-7; 7 bases align to TRBD1. Germline loops: CDR1 SGHNT, CDR2 YYREEE (reference sequence). The CDR3 loop spans 15 amino acids. J was trimmed by 3 bases and V by 4 bases; bases with no gene match: 10. The CDR3: CASSLSGTDFYEQYF. As DNA, the CDR3 is TGTGCCAGCAGCCTCTCCGGGACAGATTTCTACGAGCAGTACTTC.

The rearrangement links TRBV6-1 to TRBJ2-3; D is possibly TRBD1 or TRBD2 (6 bases each). V was cut by 3 bases and J by 4 bases, with 20 bases left in between. The CDR3 has 17 residues. Germline V CDR1 and CDR2: MNHNS, SASEGT. CDR3 in DNA: TGTGCCAGCAGTGATCGGGGGTCAGGGGCTAGGGCAGATACGCAGTATTTT. Protein product: CASSDRGSGARADTQYF.

This chain joins TRBV7-8 and TRBJ2-3; the D is unclear. CDR1 is SGHVS, CDR2 FQNEAQ, per germline. The V and J ends lost 1 base and 1 base respectively, with 12 bases between them. This CDR3 has 16 amino acids. CDR3 protein: CASSLGAKSRTDTQYF. CDR3 nucleotides: TGTGCCAGCAGCTTAGGGGCGAAGAGCCGCACAGATACGCAGTATTTT.

For this clonotype: The junction does not match germline at one end; this may be a read error. The chain links TRBV5-3 to TRBJ2-1; D is uncertain. TRBV5-3 is recorded as an ORF, its role being uncertain. The CDR3 covers 12 residues. In DNA, the CDR3 is TGCGACCAGGAATCCTCCTACAATGAGCAGTTCTTC. Amino acid sequence: CDQESSYNEQFF.

V usage is TRBV5-5 and J usage is TRBJ2-5; 7 nucleotides align to TRBD1. Trimming took 4 bases from V and 5 from J; bases not matched to a gene: 11. Germline CDR1 SGHKS, CDR2 YYEKEE (reference sequence). CDR3 length equals 15 residues. This CDR3 is CASSPDRPRDETQYF. For the CDR3, the DNA is TGTGCCAGCAGCCCGGACAGGCCTCGGGACGAGACCCAGTACTTC.

This clonotype was seen only a few times. This sequence joins TRBV7-8 and TRBJ1-1; no clear D gene. Germline loops: CDR1 SGHVS, CDR2 FQNEAQ. The CDR3 is 15 residues long. The V end was cut by 6 bases, the J end by 4 bases, with 18 bases between. The CDR3 nucleotides are TGTGCCAGCAGGGGATTACAGTCCTGGGGCACTGAAGCTTTCTTT. Translation gives CASRGLQSWGTEAFF.

The CDR3 loop reads CSVPEGGQETQYF. For the CDR3, the DNA is TGCAGCGTTCCCGAAGGGGGGCAAGAGACCCAGTACTTC. The chain combines TRBV29-1 with TRBJ2-5; the D call may be TRBD1 or TRBD2 (6 bases each). Germline V gene lookup returns CDR1 SQVTM and CDR2 ANQGSEA. This CDR3 has 13 residues. Trimming removed 5 bases at V and 2 bases at J, with 12 bases between.

This clonotype was found a few times. The chain employs TRBV12-3 or TRBV12-4 and TRBJ1-1, with TRBD1 identical over 8 bases. The CDR3 is 17 residues long. V was clipped by 2 bases and J by 0 bases; unmatched bases: 8. The CDR3 bases are TGTGCCAGCAGTTTAAGGGCAGGGGGCAGCCTGAACACTGAAGCTTTCTTT. As protein: CASSLRAGGSLNTEAFF.

The J gene is TRBJ2-4, the V gene TRBV6-4, with D tentatively TRBD1 or TRBD2 (5 bases each). Trimming removed 4 bases at V and 8 bases at J, with 15 bases between. The CDR3 has 14 residues. Per germline, CDR1 MRHNA and CDR2 SNTAGT. CDR3: CASSATGRGDIQYF. CDR3 DNA sequence: TGTGCCAGCAGTGCCACCGGCAGAGGGGACATTCAGTACTTC.

This sequence joins TRBV18 and TRBJ2-5; D call uncertain. CDR1 and CDR2 from the germline V gene are KGHSH and LQKENI. Trimming cost V 3 bases and J 0 bases, with 8 bases left between them. CDR3 size: 14 residues. The CDR3 here is CASSPQLYQETQYF. Written as DNA, the CDR3 is TGTGCCAGCTCACCTCAGCTTTACCAAGAGACCCAGTACTTC. The variable domain in full, with the rest retrieved from reference TRBV18 and TRBJ2-5, is NAGVMQNPRHLVRRRGQEARLRCSPMKGHSHVYWYRQLPEEGLKFMVYLQKENIIDESGMPKERFSAEFPKEGPSILRIQQVVRGDSAAYFCASSPQLYQETQYFGPGTRLLVL.